The present T cell receptor beta chain was sequenced within a study of T cell clusters in autoimmune cytopenias. Whole-study context: A median of about 50,000 TRB reads per sample yielded a median approximately 2,200 distinct clonotypes. Study results and caveats: Comparing secondary cytopenia with chronic lymphocytic leukemia showed no cluster-lack signature, apparently masked by lymphoma repertoire. TRB repertoire shifts in secondary cytopenia and chronic lymphocytic leukemia mostly reflected lymphoma, not autoimmunity.

Each sample's input was 250 ng genomic DNA, 30,000 to 45,000 genome equivalents. Multiplex touch-down PCR amplified TRB using TRB-A and TRB-B pools in one tube. TCRdb reprocessed the multiplex PCR reads; each CDR3 protein has one entry and no DNA is given. Its listing shows some 8,000 distinct CDR3 sequences. Regarding this clonotype: Its antigen is still unknown.

The sequence derives from a human donor with an autoimmune cytopenia or autoimmune hepatitis (not recorded which). Specimen: peripheral blood.

The CDR3 region is CASSYGESGYTF. V is TRBV12-3 or TRBV12-4 and J is TRBJ1-2. The CDR3 runs 12 residues.